The 19 T cell receptor beta chains given below trace back to one sample, sequenced in a study of OX40 agonist ivuxolimab in advanced cancers. Produced via immunoSEQ multiplex PCR; TCRdb's table is partial and in-frame only. The table includes under 45,000 clones, about 70% detected once. The material sequenced was CD4+ or CD8+ T cells sorted from blood, taken in a trial of the OX40 agonist ivuxolimab. The receptors were gathered from an adult with an advanced solid tumor such as melanoma, head and neck, liver or kidney cancer.

The chain is built from TRBV28 and TRBJ2-6, with D uncertain. The CDR3 length is 18 residues. The V gene lost 5 bases and the J gene lost 0 bases, with 17 bases spanning the gap. Germline values: CDR1 MDHEN, CDR2 SYDVKM. Written as DNA, the CDR3 is TGTGCCAGCAGTGGGATGGGGAACCCCTCCTCTGGGGCCAACGTCCTGACTTTC. Translation: CASSGMGNPSSGANVLTF.

V usage is TRBV13 and J usage is TRBJ2-5, with TRBD1 identical over 7 bases. CDR3 length: 16 residues. The germline V gene has CDR1 PRHDT and CDR2 FYEKMQ (reference sequence). Trimming removed 5 bases from V and 4 bases from J; junction bases left unmatched: 13. CDR3: CASSASTGLTGETQYF. In DNA form, the CDR3 reads TGTGCCAGCAGCGCCTCGACAGGGCTTACGGGAGAGACCCAGTACTTC.

The rearrangement joins TRBV5-6 to TRBJ2-7, with 7 positions matching TRBD1. The germline CDR1 and CDR2 sequences are SGHDT and YYEEEE. J was trimmed by 0 bases and V by 4 bases; bases with no gene match: 4. CDR3 length: 14 residues. Here the CDR3 reads CASSVDRFSYEQYV. The CDR3 DNA reads as TGTGCCAGCAGCGTGGACAGGTTCTCCTACGAGCAGTACGTC.

V gene TRBV19 combines with J gene TRBJ2-7; 8 bases fit TRBD1. The V segment lost 11 bases and the J segment 4 bases; nucleotides outside the gene matches: 13. The CDR3 covers 14 residues. Germline V gives CDR1 LNHDA, CDR2 SQIVND (reference sequence). The CDR3 region is CASGLGQGAYEQYF. The CDR3 DNA sequence: TGTGCCTCTGGTTTAGGGCAGGGGGCGTACGAGCAGTACTTC.

This clone was picked up a small number of times. This chain joins TRBV19 and TRBJ2-7, with D perhaps TRBD2 (7 bases). V gave up 6 bases and J gave up 5 bases, with 20 bases separating them. This CDR3 contains 15 residues. CDR1 LNHDA and CDR2 SQIVND come from the germline V gene (reference sequence). The CDR3 region has the DNA TGTGCCAGTAGAGCCCCGGGGGGCTCTTTTAACGAGCAGTACTTC. It yields the protein CASRAPGGSFNEQYF.

This clone was counted between two and nine times. This sequence joins TRBV6-1 and TRBJ1-2; D not certain. Trimming took off 2 bases at V and 4 bases at J, with 14 bases between the two ends. This CDR3 spans 15 amino acids. Germline V gene data show CDR1 as MNHNS and CDR2 as SASEGT. The CDR3 reads CASSEREGAGYGYTF. In DNA, the CDR3 is TGTGCCAGCAGTGAACGGGAGGGAGCAGGCTATGGCTACACCTTC.

The CDR3 coding sequence is TGTGCCAGCAGATCGGTCGGGAGAAACACCGGGGAGCTGTTTTTT. Amino acids: CASRSVGRNTGELFF. V gene TRBV6-5 combines with J gene TRBJ2-2; D is possibly TRBD2 (6 bases). The CDR3 is 15 amino acids. Germline V gene sequence: CDR1 MNHEY, CDR2 SVGAGI. V was trimmed by 6 bases and J by 2 bases, leaving 13 bases between them.

The CDR3 DNA follows: TGTGCTAGTGGCGGTCGAACCCCGGACACCGGGGAGCTGTTTTTT. Its protein is CASGGRTPDTGELFF. This rearrangement joins TRBV12-5 to TRBJ2-2; D unclear. Deletions cut 6 bases from V and 3 bases from J, with 14 bases between. The CDR3 is 15 residues long. The germline V gene has CDR1 LGHNT and CDR2 FRNRAP. Combining the CDR3 with reference TRBV12-5 and TRBJ2-2 gives the whole variable domain DARVTQTPRHKVTEMGQEVTMRCQPILGHNTVFWYRQTMMQGLELLAYFRNRAPLDDSGMPKDRFSAEMPDATLATLKIQPSEPRDSAVYFCASGGRTPDTGELFFGEGSRLTVL.

The genes are TRBV11-2 and TRBJ2-7, with TRBD1 matching over 7 bases. The CDR3 spans 13 residues. CDR1 and CDR2 (germline): SGHAT, FQNNGV. V dropped 3 bases and J dropped 6; count of bases not matched to a gene: 5. In DNA form, the CDR3 reads TGTGCCAGCAGCTTGAGGCCAGGGGGCGAGCAGTACGTC. It encodes CASSLRPGGEQYV.

A few counts support this clone. The J gene is TRBJ1-2, the V gene TRBV6-5; 9 positions match TRBD1. CDR3 length equals 13 residues. CDR1 and CDR2 from the germline V gene are MNHEY and SVGAGI. With 6 bases clipped from V and 8 bases from J, the junction kept 7 bases outside the gene matches. The CDR3 sequence: CASSKTGGRGYTF. The CDR3 nucleotides read TGTGCCAGCAGCAAGACAGGGGGAAGGGGCTACACCTTC.

This clone was seen only a few times. The rearrangement uses TRBV27 and TRBJ2-3, with 8 positions matching TRBD2. V trimming: 6 bases; J trimming: 3 bases; junction bases outside the gene matches: 14. This CDR3 has 17 amino acids. Per the germline V gene, CDR1 is MNHEY and CDR2 is SMNVEV (reference sequence). CDR3: CASRRTGGGWLTDTQYF. The CDR3 bases are TGTGCCAGCAGAAGGACCGGGGGGGGATGGCTAACAGATACGCAGTATTTT.

The J gene is TRBJ1-2, the V gene TRBV15; TRBD1 is a possible D gene (5 bases). The CDR3 loop spans 14 amino acids. Trimming cost V 5 bases and J 2 bases, with 12 bases left between them. Germline-derived CDR1 and CDR2 are LNHNV and YYDKDF (reference sequence). This CDR3 is CATSSRGVNYGYTF. The CDR3 DNA follows: TGTGCCACCAGCTCCAGAGGGGTAAACTATGGCTACACCTTC.

This clone has more than one count but fewer than ten. This rearrangement joins TRBV30 to TRBJ2-1; D perhaps matches TRBD1 (6 bases). V lost 5 bases and J lost 3, with 17 bases in between. There are 15 residues in the CDR3. Germline CDR1 is GTSNPN and CDR2 is SVGIG (reference sequence). The CDR3: CAWDFKDRIYNEQFF. The CDR3 bases are TGTGCCTGGGACTTTAAGGACAGAATCTACAATGAGCAGTTCTTC.

The chain recombines TRBV9 with TRBJ2-3; D is possibly TRBD2 (5 bases). Germline CDR1 and CDR2: SGDLS and YYNGEE. Trimming pared 6 bases from V and 11 bases from J, leaving 19 bases between. The CDR3 sequence is 13 residues long. CDR3 sequence reads: CASTSPGFSMQYF. The CDR3 bases are TGTGCCAGCACCAGTCCGGGGTTTAGTATGCAGTATTTT. Drawing the rest from reference TRBV9 and TRBJ2-3, the complete variable domain is DSGVTQTPKHLITATGQRVTLRCSPRSGDLSVYWYQQSLDQGLQFLIQYYNGEERAKGNILERFSAQQFPDLHSELNLSSLELGDSALYFCASTSPGFSMQYFGPGTRLTVL.

This clone was detected a few times. The V gene is TRBV14, the J gene TRBJ2-5; a weak D match, TRBD1 (6 bases). From germline, CDR1 is SGHDN and CDR2 FVKESK. The V gene lost 4 bases and the J gene lost 5 bases, with 23 bases spanning the gap. The CDR3 is 17 amino acids. The CDR3 DNA is TGTGCCAGCAGCCCTACCCCTGTAATGGGGGCCGGGGAGACCCAGTACTTC. Translated, it gives CASSPTPVMGAGETQYF. Complete variable domain (other parts from reference TRBV14 and TRBJ2-5): EAGVTQFPSHSVIEKGQTVTLRCDPISGHDNLYWYRRVMGKEIKFLLHFVKESKQDESGMPNNRFLAERTGGTYSTLKVQPAELEDSGVYFCASSPTPVMGAGETQYFGPGTRLLVL.

This clone has a single count. The CDR3 here is CASRQTGSGNTIYF. DNA of the CDR3: TGTGCCAGCAGACAAACAGGGTCTGGAAACACCATATATTTT. This chain uses TRBV6-6 with TRBJ1-3, with a weak D call TRBD1 (6 bases). V gave up 6 bases and J gave up 1 base, with 10 bases separating them. CDR1 and CDR2 (germline): MNHNY, SVGAGI (reference sequence). The CDR3 is 14 amino acids.

A remark on this clone: Other DNA sequences of this sample code for an identical CDR3. V and J are TRBV2 and TRBJ2-7; perhaps D is TRBD1 or TRBD2 (5 bases each). V gave up 3 bases and J gave up 4 bases, with 7 bases separating them. The CDR3 sequence is 12 residues long. CDR1 and CDR2 (germline): SNHLY, FYNNEI. The CDR3, as DNA: TGTGCCAGCAGTGAGGGGGAATACGAGCAGTACGTC. Protein: CASSEGEYEQYV.

This chain connects TRBV23-1 to TRBJ2-1; D is possibly TRBD2 (6 bases). TRBV23-1 is flagged as an ORF with uncertain function. This CDR3 is 15 amino acids long. Trimming cost V 0 bases and J 8 bases, with 14 bases left between them. The chain's CDR3 is CASSQSRSGVYEQFF. CDR3 bases: TGCGCCAGCAGTCAATCGCGCTCGGGGGTCTATGAGCAGTTCTTC.

V usage is TRBV2 and J usage is TRBJ2-1; 11 bases align to TRBD2. This CDR3 spans 16 amino acids. Unmatched junction bases numbered 7, after V lost 6 bases and J lost 3 bases. CDR1 SNHLY and CDR2 FYNNEI come from the germline V gene. CDR3 in amino acids: CASSDPSGGNYNEQFF. The CDR3 bases are TGTGCCAGCAGCGATCCTAGCGGGGGGAACTACAATGAGCAGTTCTTC.